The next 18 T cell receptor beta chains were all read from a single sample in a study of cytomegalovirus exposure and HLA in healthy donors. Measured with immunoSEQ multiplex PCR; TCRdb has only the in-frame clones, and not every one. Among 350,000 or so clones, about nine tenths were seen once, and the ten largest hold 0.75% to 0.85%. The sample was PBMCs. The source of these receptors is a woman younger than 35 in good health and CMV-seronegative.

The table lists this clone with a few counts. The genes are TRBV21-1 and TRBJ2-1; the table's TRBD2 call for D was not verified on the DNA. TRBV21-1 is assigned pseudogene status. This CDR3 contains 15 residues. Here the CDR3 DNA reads TGTGCCAGCCCTCTGGGAGGGCGGACCTACAATGAGCAGTTCTTC. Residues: CASPLGGRTYNEQFF.

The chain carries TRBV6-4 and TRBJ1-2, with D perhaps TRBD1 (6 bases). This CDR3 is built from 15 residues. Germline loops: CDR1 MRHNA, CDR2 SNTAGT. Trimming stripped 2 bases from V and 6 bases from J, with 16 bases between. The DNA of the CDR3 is TGTGCCAGCAGTGACGGTTTGGGGCAGGGGAATGGCTACACCTTC. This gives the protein CASSDGLGQGNGYTF.

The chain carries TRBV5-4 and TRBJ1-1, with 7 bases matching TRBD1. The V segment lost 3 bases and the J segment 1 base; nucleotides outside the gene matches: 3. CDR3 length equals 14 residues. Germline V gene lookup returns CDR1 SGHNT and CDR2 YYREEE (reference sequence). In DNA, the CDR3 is TGTGCCAGCAGCTCCCGGGACAGGAACACTGAAGCTTTCTTT. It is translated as CASSSRDRNTEAFF. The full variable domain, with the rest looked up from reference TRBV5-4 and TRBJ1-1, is ETGVTQSPTHLIKTRGQQVTLRCSSQSGHNTVSWYQQALGQGPQFIFQYYREEENGRGNFPPRFSGLQFPNYSSELNVNALELDDSALYLCASSSRDRNTEAFFGQGTRLTVV.

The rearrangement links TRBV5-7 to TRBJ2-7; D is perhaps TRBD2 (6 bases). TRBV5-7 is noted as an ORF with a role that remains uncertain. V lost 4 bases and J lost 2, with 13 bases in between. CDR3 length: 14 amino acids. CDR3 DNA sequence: TGTGCCAGCAGCCGACCCTTAGCGGCCTACGAGCAGTACTTC. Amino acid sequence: CASSRPLAAYEQYF.

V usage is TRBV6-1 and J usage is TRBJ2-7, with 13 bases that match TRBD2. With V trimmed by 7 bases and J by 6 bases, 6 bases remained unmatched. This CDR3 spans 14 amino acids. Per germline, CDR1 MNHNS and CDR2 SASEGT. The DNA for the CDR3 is TGTGCCAGCACCGGACTAGCGGGAGTGGGCGAGCAGTACTTC. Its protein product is CASTGLAGVGEQYF.

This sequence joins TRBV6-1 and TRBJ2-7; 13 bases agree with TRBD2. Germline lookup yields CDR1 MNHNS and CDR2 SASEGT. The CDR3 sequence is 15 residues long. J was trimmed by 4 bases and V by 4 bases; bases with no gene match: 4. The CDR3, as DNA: TGTGCCAGCAGTGGGACTAGCGGGAGAAAATACGAGCAGTACTTC. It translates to CASSGTSGRKYEQYF.

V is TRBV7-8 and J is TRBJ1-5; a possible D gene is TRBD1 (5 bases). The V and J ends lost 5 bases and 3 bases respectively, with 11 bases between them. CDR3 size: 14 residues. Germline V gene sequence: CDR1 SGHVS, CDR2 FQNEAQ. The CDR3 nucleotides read TGTGCCAGCAGCGACCGGGGGTCCAATCAGCCCCAGCATTTT. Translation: CASSDRGSNQPQHF.

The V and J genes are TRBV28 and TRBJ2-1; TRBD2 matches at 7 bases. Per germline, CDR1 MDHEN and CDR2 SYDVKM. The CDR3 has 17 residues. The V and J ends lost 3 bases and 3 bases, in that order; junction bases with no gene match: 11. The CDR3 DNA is TGTGCCAGCAGTTTGCCCGGGACTAACGAAAACTACAATGAGCAGTTCTTC. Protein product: CASSLPGTNENYNEQFF. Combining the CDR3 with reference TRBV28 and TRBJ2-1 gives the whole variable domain DVKVTQSSRYLVKRTGEKVFLECVQDMDHENMFWYRQDPGLGLRLIYFSYDVKMKEKGDIPEGYSVSREKKERFSLILESASTNQTSMYLCASSLPGTNENYNEQFFGPGTRLTVL.

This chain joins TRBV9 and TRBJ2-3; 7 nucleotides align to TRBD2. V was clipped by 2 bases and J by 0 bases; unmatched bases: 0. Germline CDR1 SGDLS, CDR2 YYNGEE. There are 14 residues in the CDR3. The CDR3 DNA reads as TGTGCCAGCAGCGTGCGGGGGAGCACAGATACGCAGTATTTT. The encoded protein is CASSVRGSTDTQYF.

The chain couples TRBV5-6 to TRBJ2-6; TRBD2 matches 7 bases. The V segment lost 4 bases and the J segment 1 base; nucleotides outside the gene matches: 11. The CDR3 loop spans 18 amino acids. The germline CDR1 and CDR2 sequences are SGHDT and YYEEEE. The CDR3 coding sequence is TGTGCCAGCAGCCTCTTTGGGGAGGGCCGGTCTGGGGCCAACGTCCTGACTTTC. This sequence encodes CASSLFGEGRSGANVLTF.

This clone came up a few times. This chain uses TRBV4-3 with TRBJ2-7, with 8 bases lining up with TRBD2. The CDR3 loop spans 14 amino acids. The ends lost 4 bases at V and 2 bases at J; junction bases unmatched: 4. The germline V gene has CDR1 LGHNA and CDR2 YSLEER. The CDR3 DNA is TGCGCCAGCAGCCCTTGGACTAGCACCTACGAGCAGTACTTC. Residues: CASSPWTSTYEQYF.

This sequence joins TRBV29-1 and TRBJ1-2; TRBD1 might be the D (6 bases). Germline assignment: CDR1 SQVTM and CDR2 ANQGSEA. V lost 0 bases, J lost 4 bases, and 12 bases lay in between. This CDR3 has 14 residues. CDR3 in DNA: TGCAGCGTTGAAGAGGGTACAGGGCCCTATGGCTACACCTTC. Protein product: CSVEEGTGPYGYTF.

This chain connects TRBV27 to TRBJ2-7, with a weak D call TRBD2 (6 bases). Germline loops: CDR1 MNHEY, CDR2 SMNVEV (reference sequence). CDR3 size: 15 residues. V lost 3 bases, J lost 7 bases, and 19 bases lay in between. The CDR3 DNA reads TGTGCCAGCAGTTTCTATCCGCGGGCGGCGGGAGAGCAGTACTTC. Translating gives CASSFYPRAAGEQYF.

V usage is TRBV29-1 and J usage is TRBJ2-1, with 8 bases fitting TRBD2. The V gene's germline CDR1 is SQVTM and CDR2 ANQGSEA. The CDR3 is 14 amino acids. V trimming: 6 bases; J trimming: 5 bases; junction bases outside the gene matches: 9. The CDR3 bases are TGCAGCGTGATAACTAGCGGTAAGAACAATGAGCAGTTCTTC. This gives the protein CSVITSGKNNEQFF.

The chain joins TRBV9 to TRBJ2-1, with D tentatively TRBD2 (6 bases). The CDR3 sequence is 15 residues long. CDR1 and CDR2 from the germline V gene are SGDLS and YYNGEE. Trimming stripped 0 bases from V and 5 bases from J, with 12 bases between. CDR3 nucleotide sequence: TGTGCCAGCAGCGTAGGAGGGACTTCTAACAATGAGCAGTTCTTC. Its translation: CASSVGGTSNNEQFF. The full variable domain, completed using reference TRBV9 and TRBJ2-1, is DSGVTQTPKHLITATGQRVTLRCSPRSGDLSVYWYQQSLDQGLQFLIQYYNGEERAKGNILERFSAQQFPDLHSELNLSSLELGDSALYFCASSVGGTSNNEQFFGPGTRLTVL.

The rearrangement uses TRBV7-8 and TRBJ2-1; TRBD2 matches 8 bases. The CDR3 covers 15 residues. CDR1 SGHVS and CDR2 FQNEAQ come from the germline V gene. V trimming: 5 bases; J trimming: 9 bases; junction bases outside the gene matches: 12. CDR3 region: CASSSKRGHTAEQFF. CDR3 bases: TGTGCCAGCAGCAGTAAGCGGGGGCACACCGCTGAGCAGTTCTTC.

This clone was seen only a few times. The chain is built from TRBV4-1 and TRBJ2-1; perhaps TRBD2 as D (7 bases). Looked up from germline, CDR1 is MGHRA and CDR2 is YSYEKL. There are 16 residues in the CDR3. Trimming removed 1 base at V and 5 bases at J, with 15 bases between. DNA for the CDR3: TGCGCCAGCAGCCAAGGGGGAGGGGGTAGCGACAATGAGCAGTTCTTC. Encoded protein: CASSQGGGGSDNEQFF.

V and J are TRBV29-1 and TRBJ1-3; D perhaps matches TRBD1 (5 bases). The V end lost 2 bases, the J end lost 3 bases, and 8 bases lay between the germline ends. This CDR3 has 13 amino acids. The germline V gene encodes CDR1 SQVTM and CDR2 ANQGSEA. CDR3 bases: TGCAGCGTTGAACAGGGTCTTGGAAACACCATATATTTT. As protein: CSVEQGLGNTIYF. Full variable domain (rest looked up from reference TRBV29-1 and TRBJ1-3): SAVISQKPSRDICQRGTSLTIQCQVDSQVTMMFWYRQQPGQSLTLIATANQGSEATYESGFVIDKFPISRPNLTFSTLTVSNMSPEDSSIYLCSVEQGLGNTIYFGEGSWLTVV.